The entry below describes one T cell receptor (beta chain). This specimen comes from a study of blood T cell repertoires in COVID-19. Study-wide context: Sample material is recorded as cDNA or gDNA derived from T cells, B-cell-depleted T cells, or PBMCs.

V trimming: 3 bases; J trimming: 0 bases; junction bases outside the gene matches: 6. This CDR3 region has 16 residues. CDR1 is SGHDT and CDR2 is YYEEEE in the germline V gene. TCRdb keeps only in-frame clones here, not all; method: immunoSEQ multiplex PCR. Among fewer than 85,000 clones listed, approximately 90% were seen once. Sequenced sample: peripheral blood. The rearrangement joins TRBV5-6 to TRBJ2-1; 7 bases agree with TRBD1. This receptor was obtained from a human donor in a cohort sampled during active COVID-19. The CDR3 DNA is TGTGCCAGCAGCTGGGACAGCGGCGTCTCCTACAATGAGCAGTTCTTC. This sequence encodes CASSWDSGVSYNEQFF.